These T cell receptor beta chains were read from a single sample in a study of T cells in Graves' hyperthyroidism and ophthalmopathy. TCRdb re-called the multiplex PCR reads with MiXCR, one entry per CDR3 protein. This table holds 480,000 or so distinct CDR3 sequences, 13% to 15% found once. The material sequenced was blood. These receptors were taken from a young woman with Graves' hyperthyroidism. CDR3s include the opening cysteine and the closing phenylalanine or tryptophan. D genes are given only for firm matches. The listing skips clone size in some rows; elsewhere it reads once, few, many or a size class.

CDR3 DNA: TGTGCCAGCAGCTTGACGACCCGGGCCCAAGAGACCCAGTACTTC; CDR3 protein: CASSLTTRAQETQYF; clone size: many; V gene: TRBV11-2; J gene: TRBJ2-5; D gene: -
CDR3 DNA: TGTGCCAGCAGCCCCGGGCTAGCGAACTCCTACGAGCAGTACTTC; CDR3 protein: CASSPGLANSYEQYF; clone size: -; V gene: TRBV4-2; J gene: TRBJ2-7; D gene: -
CDR3 DNA: TGCGCCAGCAGCGCCCCGGGACTAGCCGCCACCGGGGAGCTGTTTTTT; CDR3 protein: CASSAPGLAATGELFF; clone size: -; V gene: TRBV5-1; J gene: TRBJ2-2; D gene: TRBD2
CDR3 DNA: TGTGCCAGCAGCTTAGAGCTAGCGGGAGGGCGGGTCACAGATACGCAGTATTTT; CDR3 protein: CASSLELAGGRVTDTQYF; clone size: -; V gene: TRBV5-1; J gene: TRBJ2-3; D gene: TRBD2
CDR3 DNA: TGTGCCAGCAGCTTTGTTCTAATGAACACTGAAGCTTTCTTT; CDR3 protein: CASSFVLMNTEAFF; clone size: many; V gene: TRBV5-6; J gene: TRBJ1-1; D gene: -
CDR3 DNA: TGCAGCGTTGTCTACGGCAAAAATAACTATGGCTACACCTTC; CDR3 protein: CSVVYGKNNYGYTF; clone size: -; V gene: TRBV29-1; J gene: TRBJ1-2; D gene: -
CDR3 DNA: TGTGCCAGCAGCACCCTCTCCCTCGAGCAGTACTTC; CDR3 protein: CASSTLSLEQYF; clone size: -; V gene: TRBV7-9; J gene: TRBJ2-7; D gene: -
CDR3 DNA: TGCGCCAGCAGCACCGGGGCAGCGGGTGACGCTGAAGCTTTCTTT; CDR3 protein: CASSTGAAGDAEAFF; clone size: few; V gene: TRBV5-1; J gene: TRBJ1-1; D gene: -
CDR3 DNA: TGTGCCAGCAGTTACCCGAAAAAGGCGGGAGACCCAGATACGCAGTATTTT; CDR3 protein: CASSYPKKAGDPDTQYF; clone size: many; V gene: TRBV6-5; J gene: TRBJ2-3; D gene: TRBD2
CDR3 DNA: TGTGCCTGGAAAGGAGGATCTGGAAACACCATATATTTT; CDR3 protein: CAWKGGSGNTIYF; clone size: many; V gene: TRBV30; J gene: TRBJ1-3; D gene: -
CDR3 DNA: TGTGCCAGTAGTATAGGTGGGACACCCTCCTACAATGAGCAGTTCTTC; CDR3 protein: CASSIGGTPSYNEQFF; clone size: -; V gene: TRBV19; J gene: TRBJ2-1; D gene: -
CDR3 DNA: TGTGCCAGCACTTCACCTAGACTCCCGGGCACGTTTGCCTATGGCTACACCTTC; CDR3 protein: CASTSPRLPGTFAYGYTF; clone size: many; V gene: TRBV6-2/TRBV6-3; J gene: TRBJ1-2; D gene: -
CDR3 DNA: TGCAGCGTCCGACTAGCGGGCCCTAGCTCCTACAATGAGCAGTTCTTC; CDR3 protein: CSVRLAGPSSYNEQFF; clone size: -; V gene: TRBV29-1; J gene: TRBJ2-1; D gene: TRBD2
CDR3 DNA: TGTGCCAGCTCACCGGCGATCGACTGGTACGAGCAGTACTTC; CDR3 protein: CASSPAIDWYEQYF; clone size: many; V gene: TRBV18; J gene: TRBJ2-7; D gene: -
CDR3 DNA: TGTGCCAGCAGCCAAGCCGGGACTTTTAATGAGCAGTTCTTC; CDR3 protein: CASSQAGTFNEQFF; clone size: -; V gene: TRBV14; J gene: TRBJ2-1; D gene: -
CDR3 DNA: TGTGCCAGCAGCCAAAGCAGGGTGGACAATCAGCCCCAGCATTTT; CDR3 protein: CASSQSRVDNQPQHF; clone size: many; V gene: TRBV3-1; J gene: TRBJ1-5; D gene: -
CDR3 DNA: TGTGCCAGTAGTATAGATAAAAGCCGCCGAGGGTACAATGAGCAGTTCTTC; CDR3 protein: CASSIDKSRRGYNEQFF; clone size: -; V gene: TRBV19; J gene: TRBJ2-1; D gene: -
CDR3 DNA: TGTGCCAGTACCGGGACTGATCAAGAGACCCAGTACTTC; CDR3 protein: CASTGTDQETQYF; clone size: -; V gene: TRBV19; J gene: TRBJ2-5; D gene: -
CDR3 DNA: TGTGCCAGCAGAGTAGGGGGGGCCAACGTCCTGACTTTC; CDR3 protein: CASRVGGANVLTF; clone size: few; V gene: TRBV4-2; J gene: TRBJ2-6; D gene: -
CDR3 DNA: TGTGCCAGCAGCAAAGGGACTAGCAGATACAATGAGCAGTTCTTC; CDR3 protein: CASSKGTSRYNEQFF; clone size: many; V gene: TRBV7-3; J gene: TRBJ2-1; D gene: TRBD2
CDR3 DNA: TGTGCCAGTTCGGGGCAGGTAAACACTGAAGCTTTCTTT; CDR3 protein: CASSGQVNTEAFF; clone size: many; V gene: TRBV19; J gene: TRBJ1-1; D gene: -
CDR3 DNA: TGCAGTGCTAGAGATCTAGCGGGAATATATGAGCAGTTCTTC; CDR3 protein: CSARDLAGIYEQFF; clone size: -; V gene: TRBV20-1; J gene: TRBJ2-1; D gene: TRBD2
CDR3 DNA: TGTGCCAGCTGGGGACAGGCAGTCACAGATACGCAGTATTTT; CDR3 protein: CASWGQAVTDTQYF; clone size: many; V gene: TRBV19; J gene: TRBJ2-3; D gene: TRBD1
CDR3 DNA: TGCAGCGTTACTAGCACCTACAATGAGCAGTTCTTC; CDR3 protein: CSVTSTYNEQFF; clone size: -; V gene: TRBV29-1; J gene: TRBJ2-1; D gene: -
CDR3 DNA: TGCGCCAGCAGCCCAGGGGTCCCCATGAACACTGAAGCTTTCTTT; CDR3 protein: CASSPGVPMNTEAFF; clone size: many; V gene: TRBV5-1; J gene: TRBJ1-1; D gene: -
CDR3 DNA: TGCGCCAGCAGCATACGACAGGGAGCAACTGAAGCTTTCTTT; CDR3 protein: CASSIRQGATEAFF; clone size: many; V gene: TRBV5-1; J gene: TRBJ1-1; D gene: TRBD1
CDR3 DNA: TGTGCCAGCAGCTTAGACCTAGCGCTCTTTTACAATGAGCAGTTCTTC; CDR3 protein: CASSLDLALFYNEQFF; clone size: -; V gene: TRBV7-2; J gene: TRBJ2-1; D gene: -